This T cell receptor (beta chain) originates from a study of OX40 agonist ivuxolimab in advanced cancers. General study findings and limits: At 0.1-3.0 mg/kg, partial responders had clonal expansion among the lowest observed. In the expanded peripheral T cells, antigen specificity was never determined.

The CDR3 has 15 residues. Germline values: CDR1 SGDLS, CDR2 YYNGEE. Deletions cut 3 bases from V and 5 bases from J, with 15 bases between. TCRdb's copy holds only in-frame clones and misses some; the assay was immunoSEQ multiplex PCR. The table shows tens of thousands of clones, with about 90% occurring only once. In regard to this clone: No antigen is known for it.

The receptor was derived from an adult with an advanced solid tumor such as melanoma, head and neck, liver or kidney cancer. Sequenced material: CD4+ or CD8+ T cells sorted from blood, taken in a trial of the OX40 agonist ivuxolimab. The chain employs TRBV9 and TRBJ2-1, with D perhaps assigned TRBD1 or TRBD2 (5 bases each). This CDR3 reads CASSERQGRNNEQFF. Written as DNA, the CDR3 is TGTGCCAGCAGCGAGCGGCAGGGCCGGAACAATGAGCAGTTCTTC.